One sample yielded the 11 T cell receptor beta chains listed below, sequenced in a study of blood T cells in healthy people across ages. With a J-beta primer mix and a sample-barcoded 5' primer, a second PCR ran roughly 6 to 12 cycles. TCRdb passed the 5' RACE reads through MiXCR, listing each CDR3 protein once. In the table there are approximately 1.5 million distinct CDR3 sequences, roughly 43% of which are singletons. Sequences were obtained from blood. Receptors were obtained from a woman between 18 and 29 years old in good health.

The gene calls are TRBV20-1 and TRBJ2-4; 7 nucleotides agree with TRBD2. With 6 bases clipped from V and 2 bases from J, the junction kept 22 bases outside the gene matches. The CDR3 is 19 residues long. CDR1 DFQATT and CDR2 SNEGSKA come from the germline V gene (reference sequence). CDR3 in amino acids: CSATSSSERGLVSKNIQYF. CDR3 coding DNA: TGCAGTGCCACCTCCTCCTCGGAGCGGGGACTGGTGTCCAAAAACATTCAGTACTTC.

The chain links TRBV6-6 to TRBJ2-7; 7 nucleotides match TRBD2. The DNA end is a closer match to TRBJ2-5, so the J assignment may be wrong. The CDR3 consists of 16 residues. Germline CDR1 reads MNHNY; CDR2 reads SVGAGI (reference sequence). The CDR3 here is CASSYAVDTGGETQYF. The CDR3 DNA follows: TGTGCCAGCAGTTACGCGGTGGACACGGGAGGAGAGACCCAGTACTTC.

This clonotype has more than one count but fewer than ten. The chain links TRBV20-1 to TRBJ2-1; 11 bases are a match to TRBD2. The CDR3 has 15 amino acids. The ends lost 4 bases at V and 5 bases at J; junction bases unmatched: 7. Germline V gene data show CDR1 as DFQATT and CDR2 as SNEGSKA (reference sequence). The DNA of the CDR3 is TGCAGTGCTACGCGACTAGCGGGGAGAGACAATGAGCAGTTCTTC. This codes for CSATRLAGRDNEQFF.

This clonotype has more than one count but fewer than ten. This chain links TRBV29-1 with TRBJ2-5; no definite D call. The V gene's germline CDR1 is SQVTM and CDR2 ANQGSEA. The V end lost 7 bases, the J end lost 11 bases, and 26 bases lay between the germline ends. This CDR3 is 14 amino acids long. The CDR3 reads CSARNSLVYNEQYF. The DNA for the CDR3 is TGCAGCGCACGAAACAGTTTGGTTTACAATGAGCAGTACTTC.

The chain links TRBV9 to TRBJ2-1; TRBD2 agrees at 11 bases. Per the germline V gene, CDR1 is SGDLS and CDR2 is YYNGEE. J gave up 7 bases and V 4 bases, and 13 bases lay outside the gene matches. The CDR3 runs 17 residues. The CDR3 loop is CASSSEWGTSGNNEQFF. The DNA for the CDR3 is TGTGCCAGCAGCTCAGAATGGGGGACTAGCGGAAATAATGAGCAGTTCTTC.

The V and J genes are TRBV12-3 or TRBV12-4 and TRBJ2-5; a possible D gene is TRBD2 (6 bases). V gave up 5 bases and J gave up 2 bases, with 15 bases separating them. This CDR3 has 15 amino acids. CDR3 DNA: TGTGCCAGCAGTAATACAGGAGGAGGGCAAGAGACCCAGTACTTC. Its protein is CASSNTGGGQETQYF.

This clonotype was seen more than once but under ten times. This chain joins TRBV6-5 and TRBJ1-1, with TRBD1 matching over 7 bases. The CDR3 runs 17 residues. CDR1 MNHEY and CDR2 SVGAGI come from the germline V gene. Trimming cost V 0 bases and J 1 base; bases outside gene matches: 8. CDR3 DNA: TGTGCCAGCAGTTACTCGACACAGGGGCAGGAGAACACTGAAGCTTTCTTT. Encoded protein: CASSYSTQGQENTEAFF.

This clonotype occurred a few times. The rearrangement uses TRBV7-9 and TRBJ2-1, with 9 nucleotides matching TRBD1. Trimming took 3 bases from V and 8 from J; bases not matched to a gene: 5. The CDR3 consists of 14 residues. CDR1 and CDR2 (germline): SEHNR, FQNEAQ (reference sequence). As DNA, the CDR3 is TGTGCCAGCAGCTTCGGACAGGGGTGGGATGAGCAGTTCTTC. Amino acids: CASSFGQGWDEQFF.

The chain links TRBV6-4 to TRBJ1-6; D is ambiguous. Per the germline V gene, CDR1 is MRHNA and CDR2 is SNTAGT. Trimming left V 6 bases short and J 13 bases short, with 16 bases between. The CDR3 is 13 residues long. The CDR3 here is CASRVAFCSPLHF. The CDR3 DNA reads TGTGCCAGCAGGGTGGCATTCTGTAGCCCCCTCCACTTT.

The chain employs TRBV29-1 and TRBJ2-1; 10 bases fit TRBD2. With V trimmed by 7 bases and J by 9 bases, 9 bases remained unmatched. The germline gives CDR1 SQVTM, CDR2 ANQGSEA. The CDR3 is 13 amino acids. In nucleotides, the CDR3 is TGCAGCGCGTCCAGCGGGAGGGCAGCTGAGCAGTTCTTC. Translated: CSASSGRAAEQFF.

This sequence joins TRBV7-9 and TRBJ2-5; D perhaps matches TRBD2 (6 bases). This CDR3 contains 12 residues. Germline-derived CDR1 and CDR2 are SEHNR and FQNEAQ (reference sequence). The V end lost 4 bases, the J end lost 11 bases, and 14 bases lay between the germline ends. CDR3: CASSWDFGKQYF. CDR3 DNA sequence: TGTGCCAGCAGCTGGGACTTCGGAAAGCAGTACTTC.